This T cell receptor beta chain was observed in a study of T cells in Graves' hyperthyroidism and ophthalmopathy. Notes on the study in general: In validation, the model predicted ophthalmopathy. These predictions came a median about 6.8 months before onset. The authors' 13 V-J model separated ophthalmopathy from stable hyperthyroidism. Most thyroid clonotypes that were expanded above 0.001 also turned up in blood.

Newly diagnosed hyperthyroidism, duration under 2 months, in patients aged 18 to 65. It was RNA transcripts that yielded the amplified TCR beta CDR3 regions. The HTBI primer set was used in a first-round RT-PCR of the TCR CDR3. One entry per CDR3 protein results from TCRdb running MiXCR on the multiplex PCR reads. Of around 420,000 distinct CDR3 sequences listed, about an eighth are singletons. Germline V gene lookup returns CDR1 SGHRS and CDR2 YFSETQ. This CDR3 region has 17 residues. J was trimmed by 9 bases and V by 0 bases; bases with no gene match: 10. This clonotype was found many times. Its antigen is still unknown.

The chain uses TRBV5-1 and TRBJ2-1; 12 bases are shared with TRBD2. The receptor was derived from a woman in her late teens or twenties with Graves' hyperthyroidism. The sample was blood. The DNA for the CDR3 is TGCGCCAGCAGCTTGGGGCTAGCGGGAGGGCCGAGGACTGAGCAGTTCTTC. Translation: CASSLGLAGGPRTEQFF.